Sequencing of this TCR beta chain was carried out in a study of control samples from healthy donors and cancer patients. Per germline, CDR1 SGDLS and CDR2 YYNGEE. V lost 4 bases and J lost 6; bases outside the gene matches: 3. The CDR3 covers 13 residues. TCRdb keeps only in-frame clones here, not all; method: immunoSEQ multiplex PCR. This table has fewer than 95,000 clones, 86% appearing once. V gene TRBV9 combines with J gene TRBJ2-7; 11 nucleotides match TRBD1. This receptor was identified in a woman between 50 and 59 years old in good health. Material: blood. The CDR3 sequence: CASSPGTGGEQYF. In DNA, the CDR3 is TGTGCCAGCAGCCCAGGGACAGGGGGCGAGCAGTACTTC.